Listed below are T cell receptor beta chains from one sample, sequenced in a study of PD-1 blockade in mismatch repair-deficient tumors. Sequencing used immunoSEQ multiplex PCR; TCRdb keeps in-frame clones, though not all of them. Counted here are around 18,000 clones, over 70% occurring once; the ten biggest clones make up 1.6%. Here the sequenced sample was PBMCs, taken less than 25 weeks after starting pembrolizumab. The origin of the receptors is an adult with mismatch repair-deficient cancer. CDR3s include the opening cysteine and the closing phenylalanine or tryptophan.

j_call v_call cdr3_aa
TRBJ1-5 TRBV6-1 CASSESGQPNQPQHF
TRBJ2-3 TRBV7-3 CASSPTGLAGGADTQYF
TRBJ2-1 TRBV18 CASSPPGPGIRYNEQFF
TRBJ2-5 TRBV7-8 CASSFSGRQETQYF
TRBJ1-3 TRBV7-8 CASSNRQGATRNTIYF
TRBJ2-7 TRBV7-9 CASSSSEGGAYEQYF
TRBJ2-2 TRBV7-9 CASRPDRGGTGELFF
TRBJ1-3 TRBV6-6 CASSLPQDSGGNTIYF
TRBJ1-6 TRBV28 CASSSPGTANSPLHF
TRBJ2-1 TRBV27 CASSLPPTGGLIF
TRBJ1-1 TRBV11-3 CASSLEAGANTEAFF
TRBJ2-6 TRBV6-8 CASSYRTGDSGANVLTF
TRBJ2-3 TRBV27 CASSSMYLTSTDTQYF
TRBJ2-7 TRBV6-6 CASRRQGASYEQYF
TRBJ2-7 TRBV4-1 CASSQESVSGSYEQYF
TRBJ2-3 TRBV30 CALTGYSVDTQYF
TRBJ2-2 TRBV18 CASSLYGTLNTGELFF
TRBJ2-5 TRBV7-3 CASSPTGETQYF
TRBJ1-5 TRBV6-4 CASSRSTGPFGNQPQHF
TRBJ2-5 TRBV28 CASSETHSGRRIQETQYF
TRBJ2-7 TRBV7-9 CASSLSGTPYEQYF
TRBJ2-3 TRBV5-6 CASSLGLSTDTQYF
TRBJ1-1 TRBV18 CASSYGQGYGEAFF
TRBJ1-6 TRBV10-3 CATRDRVDSPLHF
TRBJ2-7 TRBV7-6 CASSLVVGGQGGFEQYF
TRBJ2-1 TRBV20-1 CSAYPNNEQFF
TRBJ2-5 TRBV28 CASSLTGGEQTQYF
TRBJ2-5 TRBV18 CASSGGVRETQYF
TRBJ2-1 TRBV18 CASSPSGSKSYNEQFF